This note documents a single T cell receptor (beta chain) sequence. Researchers ran the PCR with 60 Vbeta and 13 Jbeta primers. Assay: immunoSEQ multiplex PCR; the TCRdb copy retains only in-frame clones and omits some. The sample yields about 200,000 clones, 60% to 80% seen once. CDR1 and CDR2 (germline): MNHEY, SMNVEV (reference sequence). V shed 3 bases and J shed 4 bases, with 13 bases lying between them. CDR3 length equals 14 residues. This record comes from a study of cytomegalovirus exposure and HLA in healthy donors. This receptor was obtained from a woman aged 25 to 39 in good health and CMV-seronegative. The genes are TRBV27 and TRBJ2-7; D may be TRBD1 (5 bases). The sample taken for sequencing was PBMCs. The CDR3 loop is CASSFSSPGYEQYF. CDR3 sequence (DNA): TGTGCCAGCAGTTTTTCCTCTCCAGGGTACGAGCAGTACTTC.